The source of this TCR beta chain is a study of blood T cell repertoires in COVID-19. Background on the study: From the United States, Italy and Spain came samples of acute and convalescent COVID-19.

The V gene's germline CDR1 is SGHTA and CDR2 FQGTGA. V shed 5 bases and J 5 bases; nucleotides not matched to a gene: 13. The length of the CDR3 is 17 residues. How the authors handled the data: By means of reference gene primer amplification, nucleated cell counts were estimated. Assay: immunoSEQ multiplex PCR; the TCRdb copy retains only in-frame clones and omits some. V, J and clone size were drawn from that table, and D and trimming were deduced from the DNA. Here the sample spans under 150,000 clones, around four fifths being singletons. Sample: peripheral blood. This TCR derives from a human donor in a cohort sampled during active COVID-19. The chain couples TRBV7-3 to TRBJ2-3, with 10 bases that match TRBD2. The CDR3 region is CASSPSGGAGLGDTQYF. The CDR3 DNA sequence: TGTGCCAGCAGCCCCAGCGGGGGGGCCGGGTTAGGAGATACGCAGTATTTT. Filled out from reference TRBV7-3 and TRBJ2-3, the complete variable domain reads GAGVSQTPSNKVTEKGKYVELRCDPISGHTALYWYRQSLGQGPEFLIYFQGTGAADDSGLPNDRFFAVRPEGSVSTLKIQRTERGDSAVYLCASSPSGGAGLGDTQYFGPGTRLTVL.